The source of this TCR beta chain is a study of blood T cell repertoires in COVID-19 (dated by TCRdb to between 2020 and 2021). Broadly, across the study: Samples from collaborators originated in the United States, Italy and Spain and spanned both the acute and convalescent phases of COVID-19. The material from the prospective study consisted of cDNA or gDNA derived from T cells, B-cell-depleted T cells, or PBMCs. The dataset comprised deeply sampled blood TCRbeta repertoires from subjects exposed to, actively infected with, or recovered from COVID-19. The repertoires were made available in a free public database intended to serve as a resource for research on the immune response to SARS-CoV-2. Samples came from the ongoing ImmuneRACE study (first 160 participants) plus 1,254 subjects from 6 global collaborators. The sample metadata nearly always contained a de-identified subject ID, COVID-19 status, age in years and sex. HLA class I and class II types, where available, came from metadata supplied by the sample provider rather than from assay-based typing. Study-level results and caveats: The amount of clinical and demographic metadata varied by source and participant and was provided uncurated.

TCRbeta CDR3 regions were amplified from genomic DNA using the immunoSEQ Assay, a bias-controlled multiplex PCR. The original methods were these. Nucleated cell counts per sample were estimated from amplification of reference gene primers within the assay. Sequence reads were collapsed and filtered to measure the absolute abundance of every unique TCRbeta CDR3 rearrangement. For each sample, productive Simpson clonality was calculated as the square root of Simpson's diversity index over productive rearrangements. TCRdb stores this immuneACCESS table with in-frame sequences only. Part of the clones is absent; in the studies checked, under half of the shortfall reflects unresolved V genes, and no reason is known for the rest. V and J calls and clone size are given by that table; D and trimming were obtained from the DNA. The sample has over 100,000 clones on record, roughly 82% of them singletons. Of the sample, less than 8% falls within the top ten clones.

From cysteine to phenylalanine, the CDR3 is 13 amino acids long. The CDR3 DNA has 39 bases and is translated from base 1. The V end loses 5 bases and the J end loses 7 bases, and a stretch of 15 bases separates them. The germline V gene (reference sequence) supplies CDR1 MNHEY and CDR2 SMNVEV. Notes on this clone: It has no known antigen specificity. No quality values exist for individual bases; no much larger clone is one base distant.

Each collaborating institution followed its own protocols to collect whole blood in K2EDTA tubes. Collaborator samples were shipped for TCRbeta analysis as frozen whole blood, isolated PBMCs, or DNA extracted from either sample type. The clonotype was recovered from a woman aged 80 or over with active or convalescent COVID-19. The sample consisted of peripheral blood. The rearranged segments are TRBV27 and TRBJ2-7; a tentative D match to TRBD1 spans 8 bases. The CDR3 is CASSRSQGGEQYF. The DNA reads TGTGCCAGCAGTAGATCACAGGGGGGGGAGCAGTACTTC.